These T cell receptor beta chains were read from a single sample in a study of cytomegalovirus exposure and HLA in healthy donors. The method was immunoSEQ multiplex PCR; TCRdb's version includes in-frame clones alone and lacks a portion of them. The sample contains under 90,000 clones, over 60% of which appear only once. Sequencing was done on a sample of PBMCs. The receptors shown here come from a middle-aged man in good health and CMV-seropositive. Each CDR3 is given with its conserved first and last residue. D genes are given only for firm matches. Some rows mark clone size as missing; the rest say once, few, many or name a class of expanded clone.

abundance	v_gene	j_gene	d_gene	CDR3aa	CDR3nt
NA	TRBV19	TRBJ1-3	TRBD1	CASSRQGVGGNTIYF	TGTGCCAGTAGTCGACAGGGGGTCGGTGGAAACACCATATATTTT
NA	TRBV7-9	TRBJ1-2	NA	CASSFDGGGYTF	TGTGCCAGCAGCTTTGACGGGGGTGGCTACACCTTC
NA	TRBV19	TRBJ1-2	NA	CASSINQGYYGYTF	TGTGCCAGTAGTATTAATCAGGGGTACTATGGCTACACCTTC
NA	TRBV7-9	TRBJ1-1	TRBD1	CASSQTGMNTEAFF	TGTGCCAGCAGCCAGACAGGGATGAACACTGAAGCTTTCTTT
few	TRBV19	TRBJ1-6	NA	CASSAGSSSYNSPLHF	TGTGCCAGTAGTGCCGGATCTAGCTCCTATAATTCACCCCTCCACTTT
NA	TRBV7-3	TRBJ1-5	TRBD1	CASSFSRQGGFLNQPQHF	TGTGCCAGCAGCTTTTCTCGACAGGGTGGATTCCTAAATCAGCCCCAGCATTTT
NA	TRBV6-6	TRBJ1-1	TRBD1	CASSYENAGGTEAFF	TGTGCCAGCAGTTACGAGAACGCAGGGGGCACTGAAGCTTTCTTT
NA	TRBV6-1	TRBJ1-1	NA	CASSEYQGMNTEAFF	TGTGCCAGCAGTGAGTATCAGGGGATGAACACTGAAGCTTTCTTT
NA	TRBV5-4	TRBJ2-7	NA	CASSLRLGEEHF	TGTGCCAGCAGCTTACGATTGGGAGAGGAGCACTTC
few	TRBV2	TRBJ1-5	TRBD1	CASSEGQGNNQPQHF	TGTGCCAGCAGTGAAGGACAGGGAAACAATCAGCCCCAGCATTTT
NA	TRBV5-8	TRBJ1-3	NA	CASSFSGSGNTIYF	TGTGCCAGCAGCTTTTCGGGATCTGGAAACACCATATATTTT
NA	TRBV9	TRBJ2-1	NA	CASSGDLSSYNEQFF	TGTGCCAGCAGCGGCGACTTAAGCTCCTACAATGAGCAGTTCTTC
NA	TRBV15	TRBJ2-7	NA	CATSREGAGVSEQYF	TGTGCCACCAGCAGAGAAGGGGCAGGGGTAAGCGAGCAGTACTTC
once	TRBV28	TRBJ2-2	TRBD2	CASSSGVPGELFF	TGTGCCAGCAGTAGCGGGGTCCCCGGGGAGCTGTTTTTT
few	TRBV2	TRBJ1-1	NA	CASRQGWDTEAFF	TGTGCCAGCAGGCAGGGGTGGGACACTGAAGCTTTCTTT
NA	TRBV2	TRBJ2-6	NA	CASNWDTNYSGANVLTF	TGTGCCAGCAACTGGGACACTAACTACTCTGGGGCCAACGTCCTGACTTTC
NA	TRBV6-6	TRBJ1-6	NA	CASSYGGALNSPLHF	TGTGCCAGCAGTTACGGAGGGGCCCTGAATTCACCCCTCCACTTT